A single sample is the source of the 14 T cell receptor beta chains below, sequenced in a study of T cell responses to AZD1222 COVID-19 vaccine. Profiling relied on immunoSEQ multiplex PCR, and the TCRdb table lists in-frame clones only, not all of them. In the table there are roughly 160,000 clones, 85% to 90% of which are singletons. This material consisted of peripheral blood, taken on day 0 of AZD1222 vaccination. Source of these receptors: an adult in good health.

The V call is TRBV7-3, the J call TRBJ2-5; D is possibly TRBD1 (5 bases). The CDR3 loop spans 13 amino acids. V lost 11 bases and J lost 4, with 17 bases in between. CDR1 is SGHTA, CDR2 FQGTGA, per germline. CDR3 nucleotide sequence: TGTGCCTCAGGGCGTCAAAAGGGAGAGACCCAGTACTTC. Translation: CASGRQKGETQYF.

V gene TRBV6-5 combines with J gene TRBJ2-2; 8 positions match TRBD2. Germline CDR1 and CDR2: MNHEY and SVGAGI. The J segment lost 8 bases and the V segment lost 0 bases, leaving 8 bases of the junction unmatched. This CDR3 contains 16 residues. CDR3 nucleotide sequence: TGTGCCAGCAGTTACTCTAGCGGGGCCGCGGGAGGGGAGCTGTTTTTT. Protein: CASSYSSGAAGGELFF.

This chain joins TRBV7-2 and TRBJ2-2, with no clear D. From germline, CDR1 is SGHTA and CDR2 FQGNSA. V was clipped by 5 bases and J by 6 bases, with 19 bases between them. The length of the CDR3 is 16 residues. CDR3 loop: CASSPRTRQSAGELFF. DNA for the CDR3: TGTGCCAGCAGCCCCCGGACGCGGCAAAGCGCCGGGGAGCTGTTTTTT. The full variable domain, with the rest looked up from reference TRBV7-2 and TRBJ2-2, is GAGVSQSPSNKVTEKGKDVELRCDPISGHTALYWYRQSLGQGLEFLIYFQGNSAPDKSGLPSDRFSAERTGGSVSTLTIQRTQQEDSAVYLCASSPRTRQSAGELFFGEGSRLTVL.

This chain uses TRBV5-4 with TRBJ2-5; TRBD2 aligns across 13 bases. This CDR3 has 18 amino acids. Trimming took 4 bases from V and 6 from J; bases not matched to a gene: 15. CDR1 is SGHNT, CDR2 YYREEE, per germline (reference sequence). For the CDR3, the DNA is TGTGCCAGCAGCCGACCGACTAGCGGGGGGCACAAGGAGAAGACCCAGTACTTC. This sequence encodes CASSRPTSGGHKEKTQYF.

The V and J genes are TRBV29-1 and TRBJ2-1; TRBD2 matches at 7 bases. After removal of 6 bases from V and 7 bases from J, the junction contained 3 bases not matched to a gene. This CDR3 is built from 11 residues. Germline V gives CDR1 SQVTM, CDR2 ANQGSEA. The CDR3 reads CSVLASNEQFF. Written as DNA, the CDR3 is TGCAGCGTACTAGCGAGTAATGAGCAGTTCTTC.

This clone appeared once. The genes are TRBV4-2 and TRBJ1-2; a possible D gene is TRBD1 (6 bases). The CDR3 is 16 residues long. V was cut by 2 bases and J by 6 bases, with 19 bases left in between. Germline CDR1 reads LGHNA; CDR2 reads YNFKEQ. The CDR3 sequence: CASSQPSEGGGNGYTF. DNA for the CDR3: TGTGCCAGCAGCCAACCCTCGGAGGGAGGGGGGAATGGCTACACCTTC.

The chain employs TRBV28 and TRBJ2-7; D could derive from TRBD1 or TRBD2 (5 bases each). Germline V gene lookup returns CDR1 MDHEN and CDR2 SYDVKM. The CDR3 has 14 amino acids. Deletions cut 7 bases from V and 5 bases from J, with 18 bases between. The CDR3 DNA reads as TGTGCCAGCATCCACTGGGGGAGTAGTGACGAGCAGTACTTC. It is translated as CASIHWGSSDEQYF.

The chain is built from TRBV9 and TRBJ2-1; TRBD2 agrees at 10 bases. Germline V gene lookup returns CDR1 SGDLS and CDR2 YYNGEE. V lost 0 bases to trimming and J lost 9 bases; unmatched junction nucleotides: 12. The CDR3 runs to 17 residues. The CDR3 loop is CASSVEERGGWRGEQFF. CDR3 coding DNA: TGTGCCAGCAGCGTAGAAGAGCGGGGGGGCTGGCGGGGTGAGCAGTTCTTC.

Here the CDR3 reads CASSGLAGAKYEQYF. For the CDR3, the DNA is TGTGCCAGCAGCGGACTAGCGGGGGCAAAGTACGAGCAGTACTTC. J is TRBJ2-7 and V is TRBV14, with 13 bases lining up with TRBD2. V lost 5 bases, J lost 4 bases, and 5 bases stayed unmatched. CDR3 length: 15 residues. Germline assignment: CDR1 SGHDN and CDR2 FVKESK. Using reference TRBV14 and TRBJ2-7 for the parts outside the CDR3, the full variable domain is EAGVTQFPSHSVIEKGQTVTLRCDPISGHDNLYWYRRVMGKEIKFLLHFVKESKQDESGMPNNRFLAERTGGTYSTLKVQPAELEDSGVYFCASSGLAGAKYEQYFGPGTRLTVT.

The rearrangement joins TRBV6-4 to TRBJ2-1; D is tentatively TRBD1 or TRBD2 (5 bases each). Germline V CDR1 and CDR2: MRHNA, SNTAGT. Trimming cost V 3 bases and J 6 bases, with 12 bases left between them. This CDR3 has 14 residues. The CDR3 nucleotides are TGTGCCAGCAGTGAATCGGGACGACCCAATGAGCAGTTCTTC. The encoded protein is CASSESGRPNEQFF.

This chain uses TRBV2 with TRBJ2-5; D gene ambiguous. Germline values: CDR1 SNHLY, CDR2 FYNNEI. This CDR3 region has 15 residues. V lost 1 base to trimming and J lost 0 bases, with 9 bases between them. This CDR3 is CASSEGLAHQETQYF. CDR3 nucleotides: TGTGCCAGCAGTGAAGGACTGGCCCACCAAGAGACCCAGTACTTC.

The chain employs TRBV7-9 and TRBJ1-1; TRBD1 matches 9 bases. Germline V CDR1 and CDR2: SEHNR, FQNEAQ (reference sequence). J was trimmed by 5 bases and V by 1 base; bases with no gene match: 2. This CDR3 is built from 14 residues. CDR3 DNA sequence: TGTGCCAGCAGCTTAGGGACAGGGGAGACTGAAGCTTTCTTT. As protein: CASSLGTGETEAFF.

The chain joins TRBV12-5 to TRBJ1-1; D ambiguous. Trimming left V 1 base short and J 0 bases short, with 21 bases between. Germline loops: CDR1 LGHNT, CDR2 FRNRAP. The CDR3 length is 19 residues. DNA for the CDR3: TGTGCTAGTGGTTTGGAAAGCCTAAATGTTAAAGGGATGAACACTGAAGCTTTCTTT. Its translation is CASGLESLNVKGMNTEAFF.

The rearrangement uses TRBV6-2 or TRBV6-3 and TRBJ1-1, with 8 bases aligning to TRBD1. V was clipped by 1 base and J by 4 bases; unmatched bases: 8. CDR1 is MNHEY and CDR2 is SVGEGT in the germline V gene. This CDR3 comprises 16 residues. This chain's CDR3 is CASSYWTGLGATEAFF. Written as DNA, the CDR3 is TGTGCCAGCAGTTACTGGACAGGGCTTGGGGCCACTGAAGCTTTCTTT.